These 20 T cell receptor beta chains share one sample of origin, sequenced in a study of cytomegalovirus exposure and HLA in healthy donors. Primers: 60 Vbeta forward and 13 Jbeta reverse. Repertoires were generated with immunoSEQ multiplex PCR, while TCRdb's copy carries only in-frame clones and drops some. In the table there are approximately 100,000 clones, roughly 85% of which are singletons. What was sequenced was PBMCs. The receptors were sampled from a woman between 40 and 50 years old in good health and CMV-seronegative.

The V and J genes are TRBV30 and TRBJ1-2, with 9 bases that match TRBD1. There are 13 residues in the CDR3. The trim removed 2 bases at V and 5 bases at J, leaving 3 bases unmatched. In germline, CDR1 is GTSNPN, CDR2 SVGIG (reference sequence). The CDR3 DNA sequence: TGTGCCTGGAGTATCGACAGGGGGTATGGCTACACCTTC. Translating it yields CAWSIDRGYGYTF.

The V and J genes are TRBV19 and TRBJ1-2, with D unclear. V lost 2 bases, J lost 3 bases, and 7 bases lay in between. Germline loops: CDR1 LNHDA, CDR2 SQIVND (reference sequence). The CDR3 runs 13 residues. CDR3 loop: CASSISGDYGYTF. The CDR3 region has the DNA TGTGCCAGTAGTATATCCGGGGACTATGGCTACACCTTC.

This clone came up once. The V call is TRBV10-3, the J call TRBJ1-1; D possibly corresponds to TRBD1 (6 bases). The CDR3 has 14 amino acids. Germline-derived CDR1 and CDR2 are ENHRY and SYGVKD. V lost 4 bases and J 5 bases, leaving 14 bases between the germline ends. The CDR3: CAISATGGGTEAFF. CDR3 DNA: TGTGCCATCAGTGCGACAGGTGGGGGAACTGAAGCTTTCTTT.

The chain combines TRBV29-1 with TRBJ1-2; 8 bases map to TRBD1. The V and J ends lost 2 bases and 4 bases, in that order; junction bases with no gene match: 6. Germline values: CDR1 SQVTM, CDR2 ANQGSEA. The CDR3 is made up of 14 amino acids. The CDR3 sequence: CSVERQGMGYGYTF. The DNA of the CDR3 is TGCAGCGTTGAACGACAGGGGATGGGCTATGGCTACACCTTC.

The rearrangement joins TRBV28 to TRBJ2-1, with 7 bases aligning to TRBD1. There are 16 residues in the CDR3. Trimming cost V 4 bases and J 8 bases; bases outside gene matches: 14. CDR1 is MDHEN, CDR2 SYDVKM, per germline. Written as DNA, the CDR3 is TGTGCCAGCAGTTCGCAATCCGGGACAGCAGTCGATGAGCAGTTCTTC. Its translation is CASSSQSGTAVDEQFF. The full variable domain, rest sourced from reference TRBV28 and TRBJ2-1, is DVKVTQSSRYLVKRTGEKVFLECVQDMDHENMFWYRQDPGLGLRLIYFSYDVKMKEKGDIPEGYSVSREKKERFSLILESASTNQTSMYLCASSSQSGTAVDEQFFGPGTRLTVL.

The chain couples TRBV18 to TRBJ2-3, with 9 bases matching TRBD2. V dropped 6 bases and J dropped 6; count of bases not matched to a gene: 10. Germline V gives CDR1 KGHSH, CDR2 LQKENI. The CDR3 consists of 15 residues. This CDR3 is CASSPRPSGMDTQYF. The CDR3 DNA reads as TGTGCCAGCTCCCCAAGGCCTAGCGGGATGGATACGCAGTATTTT.

V and J are TRBV30 and TRBJ1-1, with D possibly TRBD1 on 6 matching bases. The CDR3 loop spans 14 amino acids. Germline-derived CDR1 and CDR2 are GTSNPN and SVGIG (reference sequence). The V end was cut by 7 bases, the J end by 1 base, with 16 bases between. Here the CDR3 DNA reads TGTGCCTTGGACAGCCCCAACGGGAACACTGAAGCTTTCTTT. It specifies CALDSPNGNTEAFF. Together with reference TRBV30 and TRBJ1-1, the CDR3 gives the full variable domain: SQTIHQWPATLVQPVGSPLSLECTVEGTSNPNLYWYRQAAGRGLQLLFYSVGIGQISSEVPQNLSASRPQDRQFILSSKKLLLSDSGFYLCALDSPNGNTEAFFGQGTRLTVV.

The chain combines TRBV4-1 with TRBJ2-7, with a tentative D call TRBD1 (5 bases). V was pared by 5 bases and J by 3 bases, with 11 bases between. CDR3 length: 13 amino acids. Germline CDR1 and CDR2: MGHRA and YSYEKL. CDR3 loop: CASSRGRDYEQYF. In DNA, the CDR3 is TGCGCCAGCAGCAGGGGAAGGGACTACGAGCAGTACTTC.

This clone has more than one count but fewer than ten. The gene calls are TRBV7-2 and TRBJ1-1, with D hard to call. The V gene lost 0 bases and the J gene lost 1 base, with 6 bases spanning the gap. The CDR3 runs to 14 residues. Looked up from germline, CDR1 is SGHTA and CDR2 is FQGNSA. CDR3 nucleotides: TGTGCCAGCAGCTTAGCTTTAGAGAACACTGAAGCTTTCTTT. It specifies CASSLALENTEAFF.

The chain employs TRBV5-4 and TRBJ2-7, with a weak D call TRBD1 (6 bases). The V end was cut by 4 bases, the J end by 2 bases, with 19 bases between. The CDR3 runs 16 residues. CDR1 is SGHNT, CDR2 YYREEE, per germline (reference sequence). The CDR3 protein is CASSKAGASLPYEQYF. The CDR3 bases are TGTGCCAGCAGCAAAGCAGGGGCCAGCCTTCCCTACGAGCAGTACTTC.

The gene calls are TRBV5-4 and TRBJ2-1; no clear D. Trimming stripped 4 bases from V and 6 bases from J, with 11 bases between. Germline CDR1 SGHNT, CDR2 YYREEE (reference sequence). The CDR3 totals 13 residues. CDR3 in amino acids: CASSRGPSNEQFF. For the CDR3, the DNA is TGTGCCAGCAGCCGCGGTCCCTCCAATGAGCAGTTCTTC.

The V call is TRBV7-2, the J call TRBJ2-7; TRBD1 matches at 7 bases. J gave up 0 bases and V 4 bases, and 3 bases lay outside the gene matches. The length of the CDR3 is 14 residues. The germline CDR1 and CDR2 sequences are SGHTA and FQGNSA. The CDR3 DNA follows: TGTGCCAGCAGCTCCCGGGACAGCTCCTACGAGCAGTACTTC. This gives the protein CASSSRDSSYEQYF.

The chain joins TRBV6-5 to TRBJ2-1; 12 nucleotides agree with TRBD2. The CDR3 is made up of 16 amino acids. With 4 bases clipped from V and 4 bases from J, the junction kept 5 bases outside the gene matches. CDR1 MNHEY and CDR2 SVGAGI come from the germline V gene. CDR3 nucleotide sequence: TGTGCCAGCAGTTCACTAGCGGGAGGAAAGTACAATGAGCAGTTCTTC. Protein: CASSSLAGGKYNEQFF.

The chain employs TRBV5-1 and TRBJ2-3, with D possibly TRBD1 on 5 matching bases. Trimming took 0 bases from V and 2 from J, leaving 13 bases between them. The CDR3 is 16 residues long. The germline gives CDR1 SGHRS, CDR2 YFSETQ. The CDR3 reads CASSLVGQSNTDTQYF. CDR3 DNA sequence: TGCGCCAGCAGCTTGGTGGGGCAATCCAACACAGATACGCAGTATTTT.

This sequence joins TRBV28 and TRBJ2-5; 7 bases fit TRBD1. The J call may not be correct, given that the DNA end is closer to TRBJ2-7. This CDR3 has 14 residues. The germline CDR1 and CDR2 sequences are MDHEN and SYDVKM. The CDR3 nucleotides are TGTGCCAGCAGCACCCGGACAGGAGCCCACGAGCAGTACTTC. Amino acid sequence: CASSTRTGAHEQYF.

The rearrangement uses TRBV5-1 and TRBJ2-4, with a tentative D call TRBD1 (5 bases). Germline CDR1 and CDR2: SGHRS and YFSETQ. Trimming pared 4 bases from V and 8 bases from J, leaving 19 bases between. This CDR3 region has 15 residues. The CDR3 loop reads CASSESRARADIQYF. The CDR3 DNA reads as TGCGCCAGCAGCGAATCCCGGGCCAGGGCGGACATTCAGTACTTC.

CDR3 region: CASSLGVFSYEQYF. For the CDR3, the DNA is TGTGCCAGCAGCTTAGGAGTTTTCTCCTACGAGCAGTACTTC. This chain connects TRBV11-2 to TRBJ2-7; D unresolved. With 1 base removed from V and 0 bases from J, the gap between germline ends came to 7 bases. Germline V gives CDR1 SGHAT, CDR2 FQNNGV. The CDR3 is 14 amino acids.

This clone was counted once. The chain combines TRBV19 with TRBJ2-7; D unresolved. The CDR3 length is 15 residues. The germline V and J ends were trimmed by 5 bases and 2 bases, with 16 bases remaining between them. In germline, CDR1 is LNHDA, CDR2 SQIVND (reference sequence). CDR3 protein: CASSVSGTRAYEQYF. The CDR3 DNA sequence: TGTGCCAGTAGTGTTTCAGGAACCCGAGCCTACGAGCAGTACTTC.

The rearrangement joins TRBV28 to TRBJ2-2; D is unresolved. Germline CDR1 is MDHEN and CDR2 is SYDVKM. The V end lost 8 bases, the J end lost 2 bases, and 9 bases lay between the germline ends. This CDR3 has 13 amino acids. The CDR3, as DNA: TGTGCCAGCGTGAGATCCAACACCGGGGAGCTGTTTTTT. Its protein is CASVRSNTGELFF.

This chain joins TRBV27 and TRBJ1-2; TRBD1 aligns across 9 bases. CDR3 length: 16 residues. V was pared by 2 bases and J by 6 bases, with 10 bases of the junction left unmatched. In germline, CDR1 is MNHEY, CDR2 SMNVEV (reference sequence). CDR3 sequence: CASSLRGQGNRDGYTF. The CDR3 nucleotides read TGTGCCAGCAGTTTACGGGGACAGGGCAATAGAGATGGCTACACCTTC.